Below, one T cell receptor (beta chain) is given with its context. Its matching antigen is unknown. V lost 1 base and J lost 4; bases outside the gene matches: 13. CDR3 size: 18 residues. The germline V gene has CDR1 SGHRS and CDR2 YFSETQ. This record belongs to a study of T cell responses to AZD1222 COVID-19 vaccine. Whole-study context: Second-dose recipients at about 4 or about 12 weeks were treated as one pooled group.

General study results and limits: Just a handful of AZD1222 recipients tested seropositive at baseline.

Generated by immunoSEQ multiplex PCR, the TCRdb table keeps only in-frame clones and is missing some. The sample lists 100,000 to 150,000 clones, roughly 88% seen once, with approximately 5.4% in the top ten. The TCR comes from an adult in good health. V gene TRBV5-1 combines with J gene TRBJ2-2, with 7 bases that match TRBD1. Here the sequenced sample was peripheral blood, taken on day 0 of AZD1222 vaccination. The CDR3 sequence is CASSLMRAPDRATGELFF. DNA of the CDR3: TGCGCCAGCAGCTTGATGAGGGCCCCTGACAGGGCCACCGGGGAGCTGTTTTTT.